The 28 T cell receptor beta chains reported below all come from one sample, sequenced in a study of Ad26.COV2.S vaccination and SARS-CoV-2 variants. The treatment is: roughly 18 received Ad26.COV2.S at low or high dose, single or two shots; 5 received placebo; per-sample allocation not given. The samples date from day 63 after the first vaccine or placebo injection. Sequencing was performed with immunoSEQ multiplex PCR; in TCRdb, only in-frame clones are kept and a portion is missing. The repertoire holds about 350,000 clones, with approximately 84% as singletons. The sample in question was peripheral blood, obtained in a trial of Ad26.COV2.S vaccine versus placebo. The origin of the receptors is a person aged 18-60 years who received the Ad26.COV2.S COVID-19 vaccine or a placebo.

This chain connects TRBV5-1 to TRBJ2-7, with 7 bases matching TRBD1. The germline gives CDR1 SGHRS, CDR2 YFSETQ. CDR3 length: 16 amino acids. The J segment lost 3 bases and the V segment lost 4 bases, leaving 13 bases of the junction unmatched. DNA for the CDR3: TGCGCCAGCAGCCCGGAGAACCGGGACAGATTCTACGAGCAGTACTTC. It codes for CASSPENRDRFYEQYF.

This clone showed up just a few times. J is TRBJ2-7 and V is TRBV4-1; possible D gene TRBD1, 6 bases. The CDR3 is made up of 15 amino acids. CDR1 and CDR2 from the germline V gene are MGHRA and YSYEKL. The V end lost 3 bases, the J end lost 5 bases, and 17 bases lay between the germline ends. DNA for the CDR3: TGCGCCAGCAGCCAGACAGGTCCCCGGGATGACGAGCAGTACTTC. It codes for CASSQTGPRDDEQYF.

About this clone: This sample also contains other DNA sequences that code for the same CDR3. The chain combines TRBV2 with TRBJ2-5; 7 nucleotides align to TRBD2. V was clipped by 11 bases and J by 3 bases; unmatched bases: 3. This CDR3 has 11 amino acids. CDR1 and CDR2 (germline): SNHLY, FYNNEI. CDR3 region: CASSGEETQYF. The CDR3 DNA is TGTGCCTCCAGCGGGGAAGAGACCCAGTACTTC. Variable domain in full (rest from reference TRBV2 and TRBJ2-5): EPEVTQTPSHQVTQMGQEVILRCVPISNHLYFYWYRQILGQKVEFLVSFYNNEISEKSEIFDDQFSVERPDGSNFTLKIRSTKLEDSAMYFCASSGEETQYFGPGTRLLVL.

The chain carries TRBV6-5 and TRBJ2-1; D is uncertain. CDR1 MNHEY and CDR2 SVGAGI come from the germline V gene. V was pared by 0 bases and J by 12 bases, with 12 bases between. The CDR3 runs to 13 residues. In DNA, the CDR3 is TGTGCCAGCAGTTACTCGTCGGCCTATCGGCAGTTCTTC. As protein: CASSYSSAYRQFF.

V and J are TRBV27 and TRBJ1-1; no definite D call. The CDR3 covers 15 residues. V was cut by 2 bases and J by 6 bases, with 16 bases left in between. Germline CDR1 is MNHEY and CDR2 is SMNVEV (reference sequence). The CDR3 reads CASSLLWLGRAEAFF. The CDR3 bases are TGTGCCAGCAGTTTACTCTGGCTTGGTCGGGCTGAAGCTTTCTTT.

The chain combines TRBV6-2 or TRBV6-3 with TRBJ2-1, with 8 bases aligning to TRBD2. This CDR3 has 18 residues. The germline V gene has CDR1 MNHEY and CDR2 SVGEGT. V shed 4 bases, J shed 7 bases, and the junction held 18 bases outside the gene matches. The CDR3 spells CASSWSAGDVSSGNEQFF. The CDR3 DNA follows: TGTGCCAGCAGTTGGTCAGCGGGAGACGTGAGCTCTGGGAATGAGCAGTTCTTC.

The sample holds one count of this clone. This rearrangement joins TRBV4-1 to TRBJ1-2, with 7 bases that match TRBD1. V trimming: 3 bases; J trimming: 3 bases; junction bases outside the gene matches: 13. The CDR3 is made up of 17 amino acids. The germline V gene has CDR1 MGHRA and CDR2 YSYEKL. Written as DNA, the CDR3 is TGCGCCAGCAGCCACGACCCCAGGACAGGATTAGACTATGGCTACACCTTC. Amino acid sequence: CASSHDPRTGLDYGYTF.

This clone appeared a few times. The chain couples TRBV1 to TRBJ2-7. TRBV1 is designated a pseudogene. This CDR3 region has 15 residues. CDR3 nucleotides: TGCACCAGCAGCCAAGTTGTCGAACGCCGCTACGAGCAGTACTTC. Residues: CTSSQVVERRYEQYF.

V gene TRBV18 combines with J gene TRBJ2-7; 7 bases match TRBD1. The V gene's germline CDR1 is KGHSH and CDR2 LQKENI. The CDR3 is 14 amino acids. V trimming: 1 base; J trimming: 5 bases; junction bases outside the gene matches: 5. CDR3 protein: CASSPRTGGDEQYF. CDR3 coding DNA: TGTGCCAGCTCACCACGGACAGGAGGCGACGAGCAGTACTTC.

J is TRBJ2-1 and V is TRBV14, with 9 bases lining up with TRBD1. J lost 3 bases, V lost 3 bases, and 12 bases had no gene match. The CDR3 totals 18 residues. The germline V gene has CDR1 SGHDN and CDR2 FVKESK. CDR3: CASSQLTRTGVGYNEQFF. CDR3 nucleotides: TGTGCCAGCAGCCAGCTTACCCGGACAGGGGTTGGCTACAATGAGCAGTTCTTC.

The genes are TRBV24-1 and TRBJ2-3; 9 positions agree with TRBD2. The length of the CDR3 is 14 residues. V shed 5 bases and J 4 bases; nucleotides not matched to a gene: 3. Germline V gene data show CDR1 as KGHDR and CDR2 as SFDVKD. For the CDR3, the DNA is TGTGCCACCAGTGGTAGCGGGAGAGCAGATACGCAGTATTTT. This translates into CATSGSGRADTQYF.

The rearrangement joins TRBV12-3 or TRBV12-4 to TRBJ2-1; D gene uncertain. Trimming left V 5 bases short and J 8 bases short, with 7 bases between. This CDR3 spans 11 amino acids. The CDR3 sequence is CASSPLDEQFF. CDR3 nucleotide sequence: TGTGCCAGCAGTCCTCTGGATGAGCAGTTCTTC.

The chain couples TRBV6-5 to TRBJ1-2; D uncertain. Germline V lookup: CDR1 MNHEY, CDR2 SVGAGI. CDR3 size: 14 residues. V was cut by 0 bases and J by 1 base, with 6 bases left in between. The CDR3 sequence: CASSYSGRNYGYTF. The CDR3 nucleotides read TGTGCCAGCAGTTACTCTGGGCGTAACTATGGCTACACCTTC.

Points on this clone: The same CDR3 can be traced to other DNA sequences in this sample. V usage is TRBV11-3 and J usage is TRBJ2-7; tentatively, D is TRBD2 (6 bases). CDR1 and CDR2 from the germline V gene are SGHNT and YENEEA. V was cut by 5 bases and J by 1 base, with 9 bases left in between. CDR3 length: 13 residues. CDR3: CASSRDSSYEQYF. The CDR3 DNA follows: TGTGCCAGCAGCCGGGACTCATCCTACGAGCAGTACTTC.

The V gene is TRBV9, the J gene TRBJ2-2, with D hard to call. Germline CDR1 reads SGDLS; CDR2 reads YYNGEE. There are 12 residues in the CDR3. The germline V and J ends were trimmed by 0 bases and 7 bases, with 4 bases remaining between them. CDR3: CASSVDVGELFF. The CDR3, as DNA: TGTGCCAGCAGCGTAGATGTCGGGGAGCTGTTTTTT. The full variable domain, rest sourced from reference TRBV9 and TRBJ2-2, is DSGVTQTPKHLITATGQRVTLRCSPRSGDLSVYWYQQSLDQGLQFLIQYYNGEERAKGNILERFSAQQFPDLHSELNLSSLELGDSALYFCASSVDVGELFFGEGSRLTVL.

Note on this clone: A junction boundary mismatches the germline segment, possibly from a read error. This rearrangement joins TRBV14 to TRBJ2-4; D gene ambiguous. The germline CDR1 and CDR2 sequences are SGHDN and FVKESK. The CDR3 is 14 amino acids. This CDR3 is CASSQGGENNIQYF. CDR3 DNA sequence: TGTGCCAGCAGCCAAGGAGGCGAAAACAACATTCAATACTTC.

The rearrangement uses TRBV29-1 and TRBJ1-1; D unresolved. Germline V gives CDR1 SQVTM, CDR2 ANQGSEA. The CDR3 totals 12 residues. V lost 2 bases to trimming and J lost 1 base, with 5 bases between them. CDR3 loop: CSVERQNTEAFF. The CDR3, as DNA: TGCAGCGTTGAAAGACAGAACACTGAAGCTTTCTTT.

J is TRBJ2-1 and V is TRBV4-3; the D gene is possibly TRBD1 (5 bases). Germline V gene data show CDR1 as LGHNA and CDR2 as YSLEER. Trimming took 2 bases from V and 0 from J, leaving 17 bases between them. This CDR3 region has 18 residues. CDR3 amino acids: CASSQSWGEIDSYNEQFF. The CDR3 DNA reads as TGCGCCAGCAGCCAATCATGGGGCGAAATAGACTCCTACAATGAGCAGTTCTTC.

This chain uses TRBV27 with TRBJ2-3, with TRBD2 matching 14 bases. V shed 5 bases and J 5 bases; nucleotides not matched to a gene: 6. The CDR3 runs to 16 residues. The germline CDR1 and CDR2 sequences are MNHEY and SMNVEV (reference sequence). In nucleotides, the CDR3 is TGTGCCAGCAGTGCGACTAGCGGGGGGGCCGGAGATACGCAGTATTTT. Translation: CASSATSGGAGDTQYF.

The chain recombines TRBV7-9 with TRBJ1-2; 7 nucleotides align to TRBD1. With 3 bases clipped from V and 7 bases from J, the junction kept 14 bases outside the gene matches. The CDR3 totals 16 residues. Germline V lookup: CDR1 SEHNR, CDR2 FQNEAQ (reference sequence). Here the CDR3 DNA reads TGTGCCAGCAGCTTCACAGGGGTTTGGCAGTCTGGTGGCTACACCTTC. As protein: CASSFTGVWQSGGYTF.

The chain links TRBV7-2 to TRBJ2-4; the match to TRBD1 covers 9 bases. The CDR3 has 16 amino acids. Germline CDR1 SGHTA, CDR2 FQGNSA. The V gene end was trimmed by 5 bases and the J gene end by 0 bases; junction bases not matched to a gene: 5. This CDR3 reads CASSDRDRVAKNIQYF. In DNA, the CDR3 is TGTGCCAGCAGCGACCGGGACAGGGTAGCCAAAAACATTCAGTACTTC.

The chain links TRBV28 to TRBJ1-2, with a tentative D call TRBD1 (5 bases). The CDR3 runs 13 residues. The germline CDR1 and CDR2 sequences are MDHEN and SYDVKM. The germline V and J ends were trimmed by 3 bases and 8 bases, with 13 bases remaining between them. CDR3 residues: CASSFTGLGGYTF. As DNA, the CDR3 is TGTGCCAGCAGTTTCACAGGATTAGGGGGCTACACCTTC.

This clone was seen more than once but under ten times. The chain is built from TRBV5-3 and TRBJ1-6, with 8 bases aligning to TRBD1. TRBV5-3 qualifies as an ORF whose function is uncertain. The CDR3 has 14 amino acids. With V trimmed by 5 bases and J by 10 bases, 8 bases remained unmatched. This chain's CDR3 is CARRPDRGESPLHF. The DNA for the CDR3 is TGTGCCAGAAGGCCTGACAGGGGTGAATCACCCCTCCACTTT.

On this clone itself: This specimen includes other DNA sequences encoding the same CDR3. The V call is TRBV13, the J call TRBJ2-7, with unresolved D. Germline CDR1 is PRHDT and CDR2 is FYEKMQ (reference sequence). The CDR3 extends over 14 amino acids. The V gene lost 0 bases and the J gene lost 1 base, with 7 bases spanning the gap. This chain's CDR3 is CASSLGDGSYEQYF. CDR3 coding DNA: TGTGCCAGCAGCTTAGGGGACGGGTCCTACGAGCAGTACTTC.

As DNA, the CDR3 is TGTGCCAGTAGTGGTCCCGGGACAGGGATCGATCAGCCCCAGCATTTT. Protein product: CASSGPGTGIDQPQHF. The chain carries TRBV19 and TRBJ1-5; TRBD1 aligns across 9 bases. The J segment lost 5 bases and the V segment lost 5 bases, leaving 10 bases of the junction unmatched. Germline loops: CDR1 LNHDA, CDR2 SQIVND (reference sequence). The CDR3 contains 16 residues. The full variable domain, with the rest looked up from reference TRBV19 and TRBJ1-5, is DGGITQSPKYLFRKEGQNVTLSCEQNLNHDAMYWYRQDPGQGLRLIYYSQIVNDFQKGDIAEGYSVSREKKESFPLTVTSAQKNPTAFYLCASSGPGTGIDQPQHFGDGTRLSIL.

The chain carries TRBV4-1 and TRBJ1-2, with D unclear. The length of the CDR3 is 14 residues. V was trimmed by 3 bases and J by 4 bases, leaving 12 bases between them. Per the germline V gene, CDR1 is MGHRA and CDR2 is YSYEKL. This CDR3 reads CASSHPAVTYGYTF. For the CDR3, the DNA is TGCGCCAGCAGCCACCCGGCTGTAACCTATGGCTACACCTTC.

For the CDR3, the DNA is TGCGCCAGCAGCTTGGGTAGGGTGGAAGAGACCCAGTACTTC. Amino acid sequence: CASSLGRVEETQYF. This chain joins TRBV5-1 and TRBJ2-5, with D uncertain. The length of the CDR3 is 14 residues. Trimming cost V 0 bases and J 3 bases, with 9 bases left between them. Germline CDR1 SGHRS, CDR2 YFSETQ.

This clone was seen a handful of times. The rearrangement links TRBV19 to TRBJ1-1; TRBD1 agrees at 7 bases. Germline CDR1 reads LNHDA; CDR2 reads SQIVND (reference sequence). After removal of 3 bases from V and 4 bases from J, the junction contained 14 bases not matched to a gene. The CDR3 length is 17 residues. CDR3 in amino acids: CASSIDDRAKGSTEAFF. In DNA form, the CDR3 reads TGTGCCAGTAGTATTGACGACAGGGCTAAGGGTAGCACTGAAGCTTTCTTT. Variable domain in full (rest from reference TRBV19 and TRBJ1-1): DGGITQSPKYLFRKEGQNVTLSCEQNLNHDAMYWYRQDPGQGLRLIYYSQIVNDFQKGDIAEGYSVSREKKESFPLTVTSAQKNPTAFYLCASSIDDRAKGSTEAFFGQGTRLTVV.